These 6 T cell receptor beta chains were sequenced from one sample in a study of shared clonotypes between healthy human individuals. Profiling relied on immunoSEQ multiplex PCR, and the TCRdb table lists in-frame clones only, not all of them. The sample has roughly 2 million clones, about 95% seen once. In the naive CD8 group, cells lacked CD45RO and were positively selected for CCR7, so terminally differentiated effector memory CD45RA+ cells were left out. Sequenced sample: naive CD8+ T cells sorted from blood. Receptors originate from a man aged 18 to 35 in good health.

In the case of this clone: The sample has other DNA sequences that encode this CDR3 too. The chain uses TRBV7-2 and TRBJ2-7; TRBD1 matches 8 bases. J gave up 4 bases and V 1 base, and 0 bases lay outside the gene matches. CDR1 is SGHTA and CDR2 is FQGNSA in the germline V gene. This CDR3 has 13 residues. CDR3 region: CASSLGTGYEQYF. CDR3 coding DNA: TGTGCCAGCAGCTTAGGGACAGGGTACGAGCAGTACTTC.

The rearrangement uses TRBV29-1 and TRBJ1-3, with 9 bases that match TRBD1. Trimming took 3 bases from V and 5 from J; bases not matched to a gene: 5. Germline loops: CDR1 SQVTM, CDR2 ANQGSEA. The CDR3 runs 14 residues. The CDR3 DNA sequence: TGCAGCGTTGAGGACGGGACAGGGAGAAACACCATATATTTT. This gives the protein CSVEDGTGRNTIYF.

The sample holds one count of this clone. The V call is TRBV19, the J call TRBJ2-5; maybe TRBD2 (5 bases). CDR1 and CDR2 (germline): LNHDA, SQIVND (reference sequence). The CDR3 length is 16 residues. Trimming removed 1 base at V and 5 bases at J, with 17 bases between. CDR3 sequence: CASSIGAGVGAETQYF. CDR3 in DNA: TGTGCCAGTAGTATAGGTGCCGGGGTCGGCGCGGAGACCCAGTACTTC.

This clone showed up just once. The rearrangement joins TRBV30 to TRBJ1-1; TRBD1 matches at 7 bases. Per germline, CDR1 GTSNPN and CDR2 SVGIG (reference sequence). The J segment lost 1 base and the V segment lost 0 bases, leaving 5 bases of the junction unmatched. The CDR3 extends over 15 amino acids. CDR3 sequence reads: CAWSVLGTANTEAFF. The CDR3 DNA is TGTGCCTGGAGTGTACTAGGGACAGCGAACACTGAAGCTTTCTTT.

Comment on this clone: A read error may account for a junction end that differs from germline. The genes are TRBV11-2 and TRBJ1-6; no reliable D call. Germline assignment: CDR1 SGHAT and CDR2 FQNNGV. The CDR3 contains 13 residues. The DNA for the CDR3 is TGTGCCAGCAGCTTAGATCTCGTGACGGAATCTTTCTTT. This encodes CASSLDLVTESFF.

The chain couples TRBV30 to TRBJ2-3, with 9 bases aligning to TRBD1. The V gene's germline CDR1 is GTSNPN and CDR2 SVGIG (reference sequence). Unmatched junction bases numbered 6, after V lost 5 bases and J lost 0 bases. The CDR3 is 15 residues long. As DNA, the CDR3 is TGTGCCTGGTACGACAGGGGGGTTAGCACAGATACGCAGTATTTT. Translation gives CAWYDRGVSTDTQYF.